This T cell receptor beta chain comes out of a study of shared clonotypes between healthy human individuals. The data were produced by immunoSEQ multiplex PCR, yet TCRdb's version contains in-frame clones alone and is incomplete. The sample has about 2.3 million clones; 85% to 95% are singletons. The germline CDR1 and CDR2 sequences are SNHLY and FYNNEI. V was pared by 4 bases and J by 0 bases, with 13 bases between. The CDR3 has 17 amino acids. This chain links TRBV2 with TRBJ2-6; D not resolved. Input material: naive CD4+ T cells from PBMCs. This sample's subset: CD45RA+ positively selected. The receptor was isolated from a man younger than 35 in good health. Some clones in this sample may be carry-over from other donors' samples. CDR3 region: CASSGLGRSSGANVLTF. The CDR3 DNA reads as TGTGCCAGCAGTGGTCTGGGCAGATCCTCTGGGGCCAACGTCCTGACTTTC.